The clone carrying this T cell receptor beta chain was recorded only once. Its cognate antigen is unknown. Diagnosis relied on clinical symptoms, serum thyroxine and TRAb, thyroid ultrasound and orbital computed tomography. V dropped 4 bases and J dropped 6; count of bases not matched to a gene: 7. In germline, CDR1 is SGHTA, CDR2 FQGNSA. The CDR3 contains 16 residues. This entry comes from a study of T cells in Graves' hyperthyroidism and ophthalmopathy. Points from the study as a whole: Before onset, by a median of around 6.1 months, the model predicted ophthalmopathy.

TCR beta CDR3 region amplification was performed from RNA transcripts. In the first-round RT-PCR of the TCR CDR3, the HTBI primer set was used. MiXCR, applied by TCRdb to the multiplex PCR reads, yields one record per CDR3 protein. In the table there are about 640,000 distinct CDR3 sequences, 20% of which are singletons. The chain uses TRBV7-2 and TRBJ2-3; 13 nucleotides agree with TRBD2. The sequenced sample was blood. The source of this sequence is a man aged 25 to 45 with Graves' ophthalmopathy. The CDR3 sequence: CASSSQLAGGGDTQYF. For the CDR3, the DNA is TGTGCCAGCAGCTCGCAACTAGCGGGAGGGGGGGATACGCAGTATTTT.